This TCR beta chain appears in the sequencing data of a study of cytomegalovirus exposure and HLA in healthy donors. Overall study: The use of the same platform for the 100 to 150 validation repertoires and the roughly 630 first-cohort repertoires was reported by a later analysis.

Data came from immunoSEQ multiplex PCR; TCRdb stores just in-frame clones and leaves some out. The repertoire holds 200,000 or so clones, with around 90% as singletons. Study observations and caveats: Reportedly, diagnosis of cytomegalovirus status by the classifier showed high specificity and sensitivity. Cytomegalovirus-associated TCR beta chains were listed, numbering some 180. Under in vitro conditions, a few CMV-associated chains were confirmed as specific for CMV antigens.

The V end lost 5 bases, the J end lost 10 bases, and 11 bases lay between the germline ends. Germline values: CDR1 SQVTM, CDR2 ANQGSEA. The CDR3 extends over 10 amino acids. With respect to this clone: Its specificity is unknown.

The sample was PBMCs. The receptor was derived from a woman between 18 and 29 years old in good health and CMV-seronegative. This sequence joins TRBV29-1 and TRBJ1-2; maybe TRBD1 (6 bases). The CDR3 loop reads CSVKQGDYTF. The CDR3 DNA sequence: TGCAGCGTTAAACAGGGAGACTACACCTTC.